One and the same sample provided the 30 T cell receptor beta chains below, sequenced in a study of T cells after yellow fever vaccination (dated by TCRdb to the late 2010s). The treatment or condition label here, explained by the study, means: live attenuated yellow fever vaccine strain. The library was generated by 5' RACE. The data were produced on an Illumina NovaSeq 6000. Using fastp trimming at Q25 and MiXCR clonotype assembly, TCRdb reanalyzed the public sequencing data and kept in-frame beta chains. Entries are consolidated by CDR3 protein sequence, retaining the most common genes and DNA. For this sample the table gives about 320,000 distinct CDR3 sequences, of which 3.5% to 4.5% were detected only once. Together, the top ten hold approximately 19% of the sample. The source material was PBMCs, sampled 15 days after the yellow fever booster vaccination. The origin of the receptors is a man in his late teens or twenties who received the YFV17D yellow fever vaccine.

This sequence joins TRBV5-1 and TRBJ2-3; 8 nucleotides match TRBD1. Germline V gives CDR1 SGHRS, CDR2 YFSETQ. The CDR3 length is 16 residues. V was pared by 0 bases and J by 4 bases, with 7 bases of the junction left unmatched. CDR3 DNA sequence: TGCGCCAGCAGCTTGGAGGGCAGGGGGCAAGCAGATACGCAGTATTTT. Protein product: CASSLEGRGQADTQYF. Full variable domain (remainder filled in from reference TRBV5-1 and TRBJ2-3): KAGVTQTPRYLIKTRGQQVTLSCSPISGHRSVSWYQQTPGQGLQFLFEYFSETQRNKGNFPGRFSGRQFSNSRSEMNVSTLELGDSALYLCASSLEGRGQADTQYFGPGTRLTVL.

This clonotype has ten or more counts. The chain links TRBV11-2 to TRBJ2-1; D could derive from TRBD1 or TRBD2 (6 bases each). The CDR3 loop spans 16 amino acids. Per the germline V gene, CDR1 is SGHAT and CDR2 is FQNNGV. Trimming cost V 3 bases and J 10 bases, with 22 bases left between them. The CDR3, as DNA: TGTGCCAGCAGCTTGGCCGGGGGCCTTATCGGAGGGGAGCAGTTCTTC. Protein product: CASSLAGGLIGGEQFF.

The J gene is TRBJ2-2, the V gene TRBV12-5; D is ambiguous. The CDR3 sequence is 12 residues long. Germline assignment: CDR1 LGHNT and CDR2 FRNRAP. Trimming removed 4 bases at V and 7 bases at J, with 7 bases between. In DNA form, the CDR3 reads TGTGCTAGTGGTTCCGAATTCGGGGAGCTGTTTTTT. Residues: CASGSEFGELFF.

V usage is TRBV10-3 and J usage is TRBJ2-6, with 12 bases that match TRBD1. Germline V gene sequence: CDR1 ENHRY, CDR2 SYGVKD. CDR3 length: 20 residues. J lost 3 bases, V lost 5 bases, and 14 bases had no gene match. The CDR3 region is CAISQSSSGQGAGGANVLTF. CDR3 DNA: TGTGCCATCAGTCAATCCTCCTCGGGACAGGGGGCTGGTGGGGCCAACGTCCTGACTTTC.

This clonotype occurred a few times. The chain has TRBV6-5 and TRBJ1-6; a possible D gene is TRBD1 (5 bases). The CDR3 consists of 15 residues. Deletions cut 0 bases from V and 10 bases from J, with 13 bases between. The germline CDR1 and CDR2 sequences are MNHEY and SVGAGI. The CDR3 protein is CASSYSGAAGSPLHF. CDR3 sequence (DNA): TGTGCCAGCAGTTACTCCGGGGCGGCGGGATCACCCCTCCACTTT.

The table lists this clonotype with a few counts. The chain employs TRBV29-1 and TRBJ2-2; a possible D gene is TRBD1 (6 bases). CDR1 SQVTM and CDR2 ANQGSEA come from the germline V gene. The ends were cut back, 4 bases at V and 4 bases at J, with 13 bases in the middle. The CDR3 sequence is 14 residues long. The CDR3 reads CSVGQDPFTGELFF. In DNA, the CDR3 is TGCAGCGTTGGACAGGACCCTTTCACCGGGGAGCTGTTTTTT.

This clonotype has at least ten counts. One end of the junction fails to match germline, which may point to a read error. V and J are TRBV7-7 and TRBJ1-1; D call uncertain. This CDR3 is 14 amino acids long. CDR1 and CDR2 from the germline V gene are SSHAT and FNYEAQ (reference sequence). CDR3 bases: TGTGCTAGCAGCTCCGCTCCCCAGAACACTGAAGCTTTCTTT. It translates to CASSSAPQNTEAFF. Using reference TRBV7-7 and TRBJ1-1 for the parts outside the CDR3, the full variable domain is GAGVSQSPRYKVTKRGQDVTLRCDPISSHATLYWYQQALGQGPEFLTYFNYEAQPDKSGLPSDRFSAERPEGSISTLTIQRTEQRDSAMYRCASSSAPQNTEAFFGQGTRLTVV.

This clonotype was seen repeatedly, ten times or more. The chain has TRBV29-1 and TRBJ2-1, with D perhaps matching TRBD1 or TRBD2 (5 bases each). The CDR3 contains 13 residues. Germline V gene sequence: CDR1 SQVTM, CDR2 ANQGSEA. CDR3 nucleotides: TGCAGTGCCGGGCTTTGGGGGTACAATGAGCAGTTCTTC. This gives the protein CSAGLWGYNEQFF.

At least ten counts were recorded for this clonotype. The chain joins TRBV12-3 or TRBV12-4 to TRBJ1-5; 7 bases line up with TRBD1. V shed 5 bases, J shed 7 bases, and the junction held 8 bases outside the gene matches. The CDR3 is 14 residues long. CDR3 region: CASSLTGEGQPQHF. CDR3 DNA sequence: TGTGCCAGCAGTCTAACAGGGGAAGGGCAGCCCCAGCATTTT.

This clonotype has more than one count but fewer than ten. The J gene is TRBJ2-7, the V gene TRBV30, with D uncertain. The CDR3 covers 11 residues. The V gene lost 0 bases and the J gene lost 4 bases, with 4 bases spanning the gap. Germline loops: CDR1 GTSNPN, CDR2 SVGIG (reference sequence). The CDR3 DNA reads as TGTGCCTGGAGTGTGAGGTACGAGCAGTACTTC. It yields the protein CAWSVRYEQYF. The full variable domain, rest sourced from reference TRBV30 and TRBJ2-7, is SQTIHQWPATLVQPVGSPLSLECTVEGTSNPNLYWYRQAAGRGLQLLFYSVGIGQISSEVPQNLSASRPQDRQFILSSKKLLLSDSGFYLCAWSVRYEQYFGPGTRLTVT.

This clonotype was seen ten or more times. V is TRBV9 and J is TRBJ1-2, with D uncertain. The CDR3 runs 15 residues. Trimming took off 3 bases at V and 4 bases at J, with 16 bases between the two ends. The V gene's germline CDR1 is SGDLS and CDR2 YYNGEE. The CDR3 loop reads CASSERLMDPYGYTF. The DNA of the CDR3 is TGTGCCAGCAGCGAACGACTGATGGATCCCTATGGCTACACCTTC.

This clonotype was counted only a few times. For the CDR3, the DNA is TGTGCCAGCAGCCCCGGGGTTGGTTTGTATGGCTACACCTTC. As protein: CASSPGVGLYGYTF. The V gene is TRBV7-3, the J gene TRBJ1-2; D not resolved. The V and J ends lost 5 bases and 5 bases respectively, with 15 bases between them. The CDR3 consists of 14 residues. Germline V gene data show CDR1 as SGHTA and CDR2 as FQGTGA.

Many counts were recorded for this clonotype. The J gene is TRBJ2-3, the V gene TRBV4-1; D gene uncertain. V was shortened by 4 bases and J by 2 bases, with 16 bases between the two germline ends. The CDR3 covers 16 residues. Germline V CDR1 and CDR2: MGHRA, YSYEKL. The CDR3 DNA sequence: TGCGCCAGCAGCCTATGGCCCCTGATCCCCACAGATACGCAGTATTTT. This encodes CASSLWPLIPTDTQYF.

A few counts support this clonotype. This chain links TRBV19 with TRBJ1-4; D is uncertain. CDR1 and CDR2 (germline): LNHDA, SQIVND (reference sequence). V lost 7 bases and J 8 bases, leaving 11 bases between the germline ends. This CDR3 contains 12 residues. The chain's CDR3 is CASTSFKEKLFF. DNA of the CDR3: TGTGCCAGTACATCGTTCAAGGAAAAACTGTTTTTT.

This chain joins TRBV28 and TRBJ2-7; no clear D gene. The CDR3 loop spans 11 amino acids. V was shortened by 4 bases and J by 6 bases, with 7 bases between the two germline ends. The germline gives CDR1 MDHEN, CDR2 SYDVKM. The CDR3 is CASSYNPEQYV. CDR3 in DNA: TGTGCCAGCAGTTATAATCCCGAGCAGTACGTC.

This clonotype occurred many times. This chain connects TRBV5-5 to TRBJ2-7, with 9 bases aligning to TRBD1. The CDR3 consists of 13 residues. The junction had 2 bases not matched to a gene; V was cut back by 1 base and J by 6 bases. Germline CDR1 and CDR2: SGHKS and YYEKEE (reference sequence). This CDR3 reads CASSLTGGGEQYV. CDR3 DNA sequence: TGTGCCAGCAGCTTGACAGGGGGCGGCGAGCAGTACGTC.

The chain recombines TRBV29-1 with TRBJ2-2, with D hard to call. CDR1 and CDR2 (germline): SQVTM, ANQGSEA. Trimming removed 2 bases from V and 1 base from J, with 8 bases in between. The CDR3 consists of 14 residues. CDR3 sequence (DNA): TGCAGCGTTGAACCCACCCTGAACACCGGGGAGCTGTTTTTT. Translated: CSVEPTLNTGELFF.

This clonotype was counted at least ten times. The chain links TRBV18 to TRBJ1-6; D is unclear. V was pared by 6 bases and J by 7 bases, with 16 bases between. This CDR3 has 15 residues. Germline V gene sequence: CDR1 KGHSH, CDR2 LQKENI. The CDR3 coding sequence is TGTGCCAGCTCCCCCCGCACGGACTCCAATTCACCCCTCCACTTT. It specifies CASSPRTDSNSPLHF.

This clonotype occurred a few times. In nucleotides, the CDR3 is TGTGCCAGCAGTTCGGGGAAAAGGAACACTGAAGCTTTCTTT. Residues: CASSSGKRNTEAFF. The rearrangement uses TRBV12-3 or TRBV12-4 and TRBJ1-1; D gene unclear. Trimming shortened V by 4 bases and J by 1 base, and 10 bases separated the two germline ends. This CDR3 comprises 14 residues.

Ten or more counts support this clonotype. The chain links TRBV20-1 to TRBJ1-2; 9 bases match TRBD1. Germline CDR1 reads DFQATT; CDR2 reads SNEGSKA (reference sequence). The CDR3 covers 15 residues. V was clipped by 0 bases and J by 6 bases; unmatched bases: 8. The CDR3 DNA is TGCAGTGCTAGAGACAAGGACAGGGGAGGTCATGGCTACACCTTC. It is translated as CSARDKDRGGHGYTF.

This clonotype was counted at least ten times. The chain combines TRBV5-1 with TRBJ2-3; no clear D. This CDR3 is built from 14 residues. V gave up 2 bases and J gave up 4 bases, with 11 bases separating them. Looked up from germline, CDR1 is SGHRS and CDR2 is YFSETQ. This CDR3 reads CASSFSNPADTQYF. In nucleotides, the CDR3 is TGCGCCAGCAGCTTTAGCAATCCGGCAGATACGCAGTATTTT.

This clonotype was seen a few times. J is TRBJ2-2 and V is TRBV7-2, with D possibly matching TRBD1 (6 bases). The CDR3 spans 15 residues. From germline, CDR1 is SGHTA and CDR2 FQGNSA. V was clipped by 6 bases and J by 7 bases, with 18 bases between them. The CDR3 sequence: CASRKAGAKGGELFF. In DNA, the CDR3 is TGTGCCAGCAGAAAGGCAGGGGCGAAAGGCGGGGAGCTGTTTTTT.

There are many counts of this clonotype. The chain is built from TRBV20-1 and TRBJ2-2; D uncertain. The CDR3 is 13 amino acids. The germline V gene encodes CDR1 DFQATT and CDR2 SNEGSKA (reference sequence). The V end was cut by 3 bases, the J end by 6 bases, with 11 bases between. CDR3 in DNA: TGCAGTGCTAGTTTAGGGTGGGCCGGGGAGCTGTTTTTT. Protein sequence: CSASLGWAGELFF.

This clonotype was seen a few times. The V gene is TRBV7-8, the J gene TRBJ1-2; D is unresolved. Per the germline V gene, CDR1 is SGHVS and CDR2 is FQNEAQ. The CDR3 consists of 13 residues. V was pared by 1 base and J by 5 bases, with 8 bases between. CDR3 region: CASSLVTNYGYTF. Written as DNA, the CDR3 is TGTGCCAGCAGCTTAGTGACAAATTATGGCTACACCTTC.

V gene TRBV5-1 combines with J gene TRBJ1-2, with no clear D. Germline lookup yields CDR1 SGHRS and CDR2 YFSETQ. With 4 bases removed from V and 1 base from J, the gap between germline ends came to 11 bases. The CDR3 loop spans 14 amino acids. CDR3 loop: CASSLGKINYGYTF. DNA of the CDR3: TGCGCCAGCAGCCTGGGAAAGATTAACTATGGCTACACCTTC.

V gene TRBV20-1 combines with J gene TRBJ2-7; TRBD1 matches 7 bases. The J segment lost 2 bases and the V segment lost 3 bases, leaving 7 bases of the junction unmatched. CDR1 is DFQATT and CDR2 is SNEGSKA in the germline V gene (reference sequence). The CDR3 runs to 14 residues. The CDR3 nucleotides read TGCAGTGCTAGCCAACACGGACAGGCCTACGAGCAGTACGTC. This translates into CSASQHGQAYEQYV.

This clonotype was found many times. V usage is TRBV5-1 and J usage is TRBJ2-5; TRBD1 matches at 7 bases. CDR1 and CDR2 (germline): SGHRS, YFSETQ. V dropped 4 bases and J dropped 4; count of bases not matched to a gene: 10. The CDR3 spans 15 residues. CDR3 sequence: CASSASGQVGETQYF. The CDR3 DNA sequence: TGCGCCAGCAGCGCCTCTGGACAGGTGGGAGAGACCCAGTACTTC.

This clonotype has ten or more counts. The rearrangement uses TRBV12-3 or TRBV12-4 and TRBJ1-5; D not certain. This CDR3 has 14 residues. V was shortened by 3 bases and J by 4 bases, with 10 bases between the two germline ends. The CDR3, as DNA: TGTGCCAGCAGTTTCAGACGTCAGAATCAGCCCCAGCATTTT. Translating it yields CASSFRRQNQPQHF.

This clonotype was picked up many times. The chain combines TRBV7-9 with TRBJ1-1; 7 nucleotides agree with TRBD1. V trimming: 5 bases; J trimming: 4 bases; junction bases outside the gene matches: 4. Per germline, CDR1 SEHNR and CDR2 FQNEAQ (reference sequence). The CDR3 contains 13 residues. DNA for the CDR3: TGTGCCAGCAGCGCTGCAGGGGGCACTGAAGCTTTCTTT. Translated, it gives CASSAAGGTEAFF.

The rearrangement joins TRBV12-3 or TRBV12-4 to TRBJ2-1, with D perhaps TRBD1 or TRBD2 (5 bases each). CDR3 length: 15 amino acids. Trimming shortened V by 6 bases and J by 5 bases, and 17 bases separated the two germline ends. In nucleotides, the CDR3 is TGTGCCAGCAGCTATCCCGGGACCCACCACAATGAGCAGTTCTTC. Its translation is CASSYPGTHHNEQFF.